Listed here are 18 T cell receptor beta chains from one sample, sequenced in a study of blood T cell repertoires in COVID-19. Profiling relied on immunoSEQ multiplex PCR, and the TCRdb table lists in-frame clones only, not all of them. In the table there are some 64,000 clones, roughly four fifths of which are singletons. The sample comprised peripheral blood. Receptors were obtained from a man in his fifties or sixties with acute or convalescent COVID-19.

CDR3: CASSPGGLSYNEQFF. The CDR3 region has the DNA TGCGCCAGCAGCCCAGGGGGCTTATCCTACAATGAGCAGTTCTTC. The chain combines TRBV5-1 with TRBJ2-1; 8 bases agree with TRBD1. Germline CDR1 reads SGHRS; CDR2 reads YFSETQ. V was pared by 4 bases and J by 1 base, with 4 bases of the junction left unmatched. CDR3 length equals 15 residues. Supplemented by reference TRBV5-1 and TRBJ2-1, the full variable domain reads KAGVTQTPRYLIKTRGQQVTLSCSPISGHRSVSWYQQTPGQGLQFLFEYFSETQRNKGNFPGRFSGRQFSNSRSEMNVSTLELGDSALYLCASSPGGLSYNEQFFGPGTRLTVL.

The J gene is TRBJ2-7, the V gene TRBV15, with 9 bases fitting TRBD1. V was pared by 4 bases and J by 3 bases, with 4 bases of the junction left unmatched. This CDR3 comprises 14 residues. Germline CDR1 and CDR2: LNHNV and YYDKDF (reference sequence). The CDR3 region has the DNA TGTGCCACCAGCATTGGGACAGGGCTCTACGAGCAGTACTTC. Translating it yields CATSIGTGLYEQYF.

The chain carries TRBV7-9 and TRBJ2-1; D perhaps matches TRBD1 (5 bases). Germline loops: CDR1 SEHNR, CDR2 FQNEAQ (reference sequence). The CDR3 has 14 amino acids. Trimming cost V 2 bases and J 7 bases, with 12 bases left between them. Written as DNA, the CDR3 is TGTGCCAGCAGCTTAAAGGCAGGGATGAATGAGCAGTTCTTC. It codes for CASSLKAGMNEQFF.

The chain has TRBV5-1 and TRBJ2-2, with TRBD2 matching over 9 bases. The CDR3 totals 16 residues. V dropped 4 bases and J dropped 5; count of bases not matched to a gene: 9. Germline values: CDR1 SGHRS, CDR2 YFSETQ. CDR3 in amino acids: CASSPHSGSGTGELFF. CDR3 bases: TGCGCCAGCAGCCCCCATAGCGGGAGCGGGACCGGGGAGCTGTTTTTT.

The V gene is TRBV19, the J gene TRBJ2-7; D perhaps matches TRBD2 (5 bases). V lost 7 bases, J lost 0 bases, and 13 bases lay in between. CDR3 length: 14 residues. The germline V gene has CDR1 LNHDA and CDR2 SQIVND (reference sequence). The DNA for the CDR3 is TGTGCCAGTAAGGCGTTTGGGAGCTCCTACGAGCAGTACTTC. It codes for CASKAFGSSYEQYF. Together with reference TRBV19 and TRBJ2-7, the CDR3 gives the full variable domain: DGGITQSPKYLFRKEGQNVTLSCEQNLNHDAMYWYRQDPGQGLRLIYYSQIVNDFQKGDIAEGYSVSREKKESFPLTVTSAQKNPTAFYLCASKAFGSSYEQYFGPGTRLTVT.

Regarding this clone: The junction departs from germline at one end; a sequencing error may be responsible. The rearrangement joins TRBV7-7 to TRBJ2-7, with 7 nucleotides matching TRBD2. The CDR3 runs to 15 residues. The germline V gene encodes CDR1 SSHAT and CDR2 FNYEAQ (reference sequence). CDR3 protein: CASSLERAGIGEQYF. As DNA, the CDR3 is TGTGCTAGCAGCTTAGAGCGAGCGGGAATCGGTGAGCAGTACTTC.

This chain links TRBV5-6 with TRBJ1-1; unclear D gene. CDR1 is SGHDT, CDR2 YYEEEE, per germline. V was pared by 0 bases and J by 0 bases, with 9 bases between. The CDR3 contains 15 residues. The CDR3 DNA sequence: TGTGCCAGCAGCTTGGCCGCACAGATGAACACTGAAGCTTTCTTT. Residues: CASSLAAQMNTEAFF.

V usage is TRBV27 and J usage is TRBJ1-5, with 9 bases that match TRBD1. V trimming: 5 bases; J trimming: 6 bases; junction bases outside the gene matches: 14. Per the germline V gene, CDR1 is MNHEY and CDR2 is SMNVEV (reference sequence). The CDR3 is 17 residues long. DNA for the CDR3: TGTGCCAGCAGTAACAGAGCCACAGGGGGCGCAGGTCAGCCCCAGCATTTT. Translating gives CASSNRATGGAGQPQHF.

The chain recombines TRBV7-9 with TRBJ1-2; D gene uncertain. The CDR3 runs to 17 residues. The germline V gene encodes CDR1 SEHNR and CDR2 FQNEAQ (reference sequence). V gave up 3 bases and J gave up 4 bases, with 21 bases separating them. The CDR3, as DNA: TGTGCCAGCAGCTTTACCCGTATTAGCGTAGCGGGCTATGGCTACACCTTC. Encoded protein: CASSFTRISVAGYGYTF.

This clone has just one count. J is TRBJ1-1 and V is TRBV4-1; D is uncertain. The CDR3 has 15 amino acids. Trimming took off 0 bases at V and 4 bases at J, with 12 bases between the two ends. Germline V gene sequence: CDR1 MGHRA, CDR2 YSYEKL. The CDR3 region is CASSQDRLSGTEAFF. The CDR3 coding sequence is TGCGCCAGCAGCCAAGATCGACTTTCTGGCACTGAAGCTTTCTTT.

This clone has just one count. This chain joins TRBV5-1 and TRBJ2-5; TRBD2 agrees at 8 bases. The trim removed 0 bases at V and 4 bases at J, leaving 5 bases unmatched. The length of the CDR3 is 15 residues. Germline CDR1 SGHRS, CDR2 YFSETQ. The CDR3 here is CASSLEDGRAETQYF. The CDR3 DNA follows: TGCGCCAGCAGCTTGGAGGACGGGAGGGCAGAGACCCAGTACTTC.

This clone has only a few counts. The chain joins TRBV20-1 to TRBJ1-1; no clear D. Germline loops: CDR1 DFQATT, CDR2 SNEGSKA (reference sequence). The V and J ends lost 3 bases and 4 bases respectively, with 9 bases between them. The CDR3 runs to 12 residues. The CDR3 nucleotides read TGCAGTGCTAGTAACCGGGGCACTGAAGCTTTCTTT. Translating gives CSASNRGTEAFF.

This clone came up once. The V gene is TRBV7-2, the J gene TRBJ2-3; D might be TRBD2 (5 bases). Per germline, CDR1 SGHTA and CDR2 FQGNSA. CDR3 length: 13 amino acids. The ends were cut back, 4 bases at V and 5 bases at J, with 10 bases in the middle. The CDR3 sequence is CASSSRGLDTQYF. The CDR3 bases are TGTGCCAGCAGCTCCCGAGGGTTAGATACGCAGTATTTT.

The chain combines TRBV7-3 with TRBJ2-1; D is perhaps TRBD2 (5 bases). Trimming stripped 4 bases from V and 8 bases from J, with 9 bases between. CDR3 length: 12 residues. Germline V CDR1 and CDR2: SGHTA, FQGTGA. In DNA form, the CDR3 reads TGTGCCAGCAGCTCCTCTAGCTATGAGCAGTTCTTC. The encoded protein is CASSSSSYEQFF.

The chain is built from TRBV29-1 and TRBJ2-3, with 9 nucleotides matching TRBD1. V was clipped by 5 bases and J by 1 base; unmatched bases: 1. There are 13 residues in the CDR3. Germline CDR1 SQVTM, CDR2 ANQGSEA. For the CDR3, the DNA is TGCAGCGTTAGGACAGGGGGCACAGATACGCAGTATTTT. Amino acids: CSVRTGGTDTQYF.

The count of this clone is one. The chain carries TRBV4-1 and TRBJ2-3; D unclear. There are 13 residues in the CDR3. CDR1 MGHRA and CDR2 YSYEKL come from the germline V gene. V lost 0 bases and J lost 3, with 4 bases in between. The CDR3 region has the DNA TGCGCCAGCAGCCAAGAAATAACAGATACGCAGTATTTT. This codes for CASSQEITDTQYF.

The CDR3 loop is CASAHSGSNNEQFF. As DNA, the CDR3 is TGTGCCAGCGCGCACAGCGGGAGTAATAATGAGCAGTTCTTC. The chain uses TRBV6-5 and TRBJ2-1; 8 nucleotides agree with TRBD2. The CDR3 loop spans 14 amino acids. V gave up 8 bases and J gave up 7 bases; unmatched junction bases: 10. Germline values: CDR1 MNHEY, CDR2 SVGAGI.

This chain uses TRBV5-6 with TRBJ2-7; 12 bases align to TRBD2. V was clipped by 6 bases and J by 5 bases; unmatched bases: 12. Germline lookup yields CDR1 SGHDT and CDR2 YYEEEE. This CDR3 comprises 16 residues. CDR3 residues: CASIAATSGSFHEQYF. CDR3 in DNA: TGTGCCAGCATCGCGGCGACTAGCGGGAGTTTTCACGAGCAGTACTTC.